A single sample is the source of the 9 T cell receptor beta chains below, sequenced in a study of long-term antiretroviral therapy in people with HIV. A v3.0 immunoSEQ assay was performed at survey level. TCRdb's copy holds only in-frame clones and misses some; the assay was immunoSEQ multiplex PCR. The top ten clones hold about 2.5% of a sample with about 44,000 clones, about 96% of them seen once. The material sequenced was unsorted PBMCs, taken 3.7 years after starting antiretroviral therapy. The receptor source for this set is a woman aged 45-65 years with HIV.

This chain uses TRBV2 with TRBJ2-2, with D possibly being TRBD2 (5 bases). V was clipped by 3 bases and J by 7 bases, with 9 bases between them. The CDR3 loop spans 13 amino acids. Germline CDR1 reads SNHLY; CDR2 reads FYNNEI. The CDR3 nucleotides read TGTGCCAGCAGTGATGCGGGTGTCGGGGAGCTGTTTTTT. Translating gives CASSDAGVGELFF.

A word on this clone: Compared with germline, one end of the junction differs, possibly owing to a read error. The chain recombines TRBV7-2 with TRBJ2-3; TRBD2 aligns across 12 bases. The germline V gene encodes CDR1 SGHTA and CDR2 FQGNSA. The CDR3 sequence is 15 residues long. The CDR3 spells CASSLAGGPGGTQYF. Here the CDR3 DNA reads TGTGCCAGCAGCCTAGCGGGGGGGCCCGGGGGGACGCAGTATTTT.

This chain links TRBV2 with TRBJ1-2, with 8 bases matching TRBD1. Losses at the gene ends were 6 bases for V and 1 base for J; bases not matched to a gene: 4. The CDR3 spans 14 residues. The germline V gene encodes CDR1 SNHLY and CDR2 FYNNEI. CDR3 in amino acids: CASRNRGSNYGYTF. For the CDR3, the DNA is TGTGCCAGCAGGAACAGGGGGAGTAACTATGGCTACACCTTC.

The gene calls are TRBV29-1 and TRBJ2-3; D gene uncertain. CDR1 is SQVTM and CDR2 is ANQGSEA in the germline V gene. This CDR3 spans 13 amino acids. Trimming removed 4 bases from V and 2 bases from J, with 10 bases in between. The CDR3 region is CSVGRQATDTQYF. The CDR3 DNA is TGCAGCGTTGGTCGGCAGGCCACAGATACGCAGTATTTT.

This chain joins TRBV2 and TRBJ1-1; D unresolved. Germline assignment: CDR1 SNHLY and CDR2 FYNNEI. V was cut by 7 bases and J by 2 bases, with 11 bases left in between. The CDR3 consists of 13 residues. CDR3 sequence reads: CASTPGSNTEAFF. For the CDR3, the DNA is TGTGCCAGCACTCCGGGGTCCAACACTGAAGCTTTCTTT.

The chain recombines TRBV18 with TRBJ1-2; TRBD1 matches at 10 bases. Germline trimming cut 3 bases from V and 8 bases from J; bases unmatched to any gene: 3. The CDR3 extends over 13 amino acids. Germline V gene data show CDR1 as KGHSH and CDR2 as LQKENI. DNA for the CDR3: TGTGCCAGCTCACCCGGGACAGGGGAAGGCTACACCTTC. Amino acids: CASSPGTGEGYTF.

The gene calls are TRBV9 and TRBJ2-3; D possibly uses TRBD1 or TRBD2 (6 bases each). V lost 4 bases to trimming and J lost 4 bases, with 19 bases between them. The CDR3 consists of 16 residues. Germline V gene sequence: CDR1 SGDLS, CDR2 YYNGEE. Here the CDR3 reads CASSPRGQARADTQYF. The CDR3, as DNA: TGTGCCAGCAGCCCCCGGGGGCAGGCCCGGGCAGATACGCAGTATTTT.

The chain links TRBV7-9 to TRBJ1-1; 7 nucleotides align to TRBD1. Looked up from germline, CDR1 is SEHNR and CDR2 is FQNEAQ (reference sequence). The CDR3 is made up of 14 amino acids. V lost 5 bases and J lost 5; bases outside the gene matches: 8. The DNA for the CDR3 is TGTGCCAGCAGCCCCCGACAGGGAGGAACTGAAGCTTTCTTT. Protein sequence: CASSPRQGGTEAFF.

The CDR3 nucleotides read TGTGCCAGTAGTATAGAGAGGACAGTGATTAATGAAAAACTGTTTTTT. It encodes CASSIERTVINEKLFF. This chain joins TRBV19 and TRBJ1-4; D is possibly TRBD1 (6 bases). Looked up from germline, CDR1 is LNHDA and CDR2 is SQIVND (reference sequence). The V gene lost 0 bases and the J gene lost 4 bases, with 12 bases spanning the gap. The CDR3 spans 16 residues.